A single sample gave rise to the 15 T cell receptor beta chains below, sequenced in a study of cytotoxic CD8 clonotypes in ibrutinib-treated CLL (dated by TCRdb to the early 2020s). Library preparation used the immunoSEQ multiplex PCR assay. The source is immuneACCESS, and TCRdb retained only in-frame sequences with V and J called. Part of the clones is not carried over; for the studies checked, unresolved V genes explain less than half of this, and the remainder is unexplained. Here the sample has about 130,000 clones; 80% to 90% occur a single time. Over 2% of the sample rests with the top ten. According to the study, the label for this sample's time point signals: approximately 25 months on ibrutinib. Material: PBMCs, obtained after 24 months of ibrutinib treatment. These receptor sequences come from a human donor with chronic lymphocytic leukemia.

The V call is TRBV4-3, the J call TRBJ2-2, with 9 bases aligning to TRBD1. The CDR3 covers 18 residues. Germline trimming cut 1 base from V and 6 bases from J; bases unmatched to any gene: 12. Per the germline V gene, CDR1 is LGHNA and CDR2 is YSLEER. The CDR3 region is CASSQVPGQGVGPGELFF. CDR3 coding DNA: TGCGCCAGCAGCCAAGTTCCGGGACAGGGTGTGGGTCCCGGGGAGCTGTTTTTT.

The chain links TRBV15 to TRBJ2-5, with 7 bases fitting TRBD1. The V gene end was trimmed by 4 bases and the J gene end by 6 bases; junction bases not matched to a gene: 5. Germline loops: CDR1 LNHNV, CDR2 YYDKDF (reference sequence). This CDR3 has 13 residues. The CDR3 DNA reads as TGTGCCACCAGCACCAACAGGGGACAGACCCAGTACTTC. This translates into CATSTNRGQTQYF.

This clone showed up just once. The chain has TRBV4-2 and TRBJ2-7; no firm D call. The V and J ends lost 0 bases and 0 bases respectively, with 9 bases between them. CDR1 is LGHNA, CDR2 YNFKEQ, per germline. This CDR3 is built from 15 residues. The CDR3 DNA reads as TGTGCCAGCAGCCAAGATCGGGCCCACTCCTACGAGCAGTACTTC. Protein sequence: CASSQDRAHSYEQYF.

This clone was detected once. This chain joins TRBV5-4 and TRBJ2-3, with a weak D call TRBD2 (5 bases). Germline V gene sequence: CDR1 SGHNT, CDR2 YYREEE (reference sequence). V gave up 4 bases and J gave up 3 bases, with 18 bases separating them. This CDR3 contains 16 residues. The CDR3 bases are TGTGCCAGCAGCGAGGGCACCACCACCTGGACAGATACGCAGTATTTT. Amino acid sequence: CASSEGTTTWTDTQYF.

DNA for the CDR3: TGTGCCAGCAGTCCTGGTAGGGTTCAGCCCCAGTATTTT. Its protein is CASSPGRVQPQYF. The chain couples TRBV7-2 to TRBJ1-5, with D unresolved. TRBJ2-3 explains the end of the DNA better; the J call may be wrong. CDR1 and CDR2 from the germline V gene are SGHTA and FQGNSA. This CDR3 comprises 13 residues.

This chain's CDR3 is CASSSSGNTEAFF. The CDR3 DNA reads as TGTGCCAGCAGCTCCAGTGGGAACACTGAAGCTTTCTTT. This chain connects TRBV9 to TRBJ1-1; no firm D call. This CDR3 comprises 13 residues. Per germline, CDR1 SGDLS and CDR2 YYNGEE. V was clipped by 4 bases and J by 1 base, with 8 bases between them.

The chain joins TRBV28 to TRBJ1-4; 10 bases map to TRBD1. The CDR3 contains 14 residues. The germline V gene has CDR1 MDHEN and CDR2 SYDVKM. The V gene end was trimmed by 6 bases and the J gene end by 7 bases; junction bases not matched to a gene: 5. CDR3 loop: CASSSTGGGEKLFF. Here the CDR3 DNA reads TGTGCCAGCAGCTCGACAGGGGGCGGTGAAAAACTGTTTTTT.

The chain joins TRBV2 to TRBJ2-5; D gene uncertain. The CDR3 sequence is 15 residues long. Germline CDR1 and CDR2: SNHLY and FYNNEI. Trimming stripped 0 bases from V and 4 bases from J, with 12 bases between. Here the CDR3 DNA reads TGTGCCAGCAGTGAAGCGCTTCGGTGGTTAGAGACCCAGTACTTC. This gives the protein CASSEALRWLETQYF.

This chain connects TRBV28 to TRBJ1-2, with TRBD1 identical over 7 bases. Per germline, CDR1 MDHEN and CDR2 SYDVKM. The V and J ends lost 6 bases and 1 base, in that order; junction bases with no gene match: 11. The CDR3 consists of 16 residues. CDR3 DNA: TGTGCCAGCAGACCCGGGACAGCCCAGTATAACTATGGCTACACCTTC. Its translation: CASRPGTAQYNYGYTF.

The chain uses TRBV28 and TRBJ1-4; 8 positions match TRBD1. V was clipped by 10 bases and J by 4 bases; unmatched bases: 5. CDR1 is MDHEN and CDR2 is SYDVKM in the germline V gene. This CDR3 spans 13 amino acids. DNA for the CDR3: TGTGCCACCCAGGACAGGGTTAATGAAAAACTGTTTTTT. Protein sequence: CATQDRVNEKLFF. Using reference TRBV28 and TRBJ1-4 for the parts outside the CDR3, the full variable domain is DVKVTQSSRYLVKRTGEKVFLECVQDMDHENMFWYRQDPGLGLRLIYFSYDVKMKEKGDIPEGYSVSREKKERFSLILESASTNQTSMYLCATQDRVNEKLFFGSGTQLSVL.

This clone appeared a single time. J is TRBJ2-7 and V is TRBV7-9; D is undetermined. V was cut by 1 base and J by 0 bases, with 4 bases left in between. The CDR3 totals 13 residues. The V gene's germline CDR1 is SEHNR and CDR2 FQNEAQ (reference sequence). The chain's CDR3 is CASSLGHSYEQYF. The CDR3 DNA sequence: TGTGCCAGCAGCTTAGGGCACTCCTACGAGCAGTACTTC.

This sequence joins TRBV19 and TRBJ1-2; D not certain. Germline CDR1 reads LNHDA; CDR2 reads SQIVND (reference sequence). Trimming took off 3 bases at V and 0 bases at J, with 8 bases between the two ends. The CDR3 has 14 residues. CDR3 region: CASSIYTANYGYTF. DNA of the CDR3: TGTGCCAGTAGTATTTATACGGCTAACTATGGCTACACCTTC.

The V gene is TRBV7-9, the J gene TRBJ1-1; a weak D match, TRBD1 (6 bases). The germline V gene encodes CDR1 SEHNR and CDR2 FQNEAQ (reference sequence). Between the trimmed V and J ends, which lost 7 bases and 1 base, there was a span of 16 bases. The CDR3 has 15 amino acids. Here the CDR3 DNA reads TGTGCCAGCACGCCTCGGGGGGCGCAGAACACTGAAGCTTTCTTT. It specifies CASTPRGAQNTEAFF. Drawing the rest from reference TRBV7-9 and TRBJ1-1, the complete variable domain is DTGVSQNPRHKITKRGQNVTFRCDPISEHNRLYWYRQTLGQGPEFLTYFQNEAQLEKSRLLSDRFSAERPKGSFSTLEIQRTEQGDSAMYLCASTPRGAQNTEAFFGQGTRLTVV.

CDR3 loop: CASSLGGTSGDSGTQYF. The CDR3 DNA reads as TGTGCCAGCAGCTTAGGAGGGACTAGCGGGGACTCCGGGACCCAGTACTTC. This chain joins TRBV7-9 and TRBJ2-5; 13 bases are shared with TRBD2. From germline, CDR1 is SEHNR and CDR2 FQNEAQ (reference sequence). The CDR3 loop spans 17 amino acids. J gave up 7 bases and V 1 base, and 9 bases lay outside the gene matches.

The chain carries TRBV4-2 and TRBJ1-1, with D perhaps TRBD1 (5 bases). The CDR3 consists of 15 residues. V was pared by 0 bases and J by 1 base, with 9 bases between. Germline CDR1 LGHNA, CDR2 YNFKEQ. The DNA for the CDR3 is TGTGCCAGCAGCCAAGAAAGGGGCGGGAACACTGAAGCTTTCTTT. This sequence encodes CASSQERGGNTEAFF.